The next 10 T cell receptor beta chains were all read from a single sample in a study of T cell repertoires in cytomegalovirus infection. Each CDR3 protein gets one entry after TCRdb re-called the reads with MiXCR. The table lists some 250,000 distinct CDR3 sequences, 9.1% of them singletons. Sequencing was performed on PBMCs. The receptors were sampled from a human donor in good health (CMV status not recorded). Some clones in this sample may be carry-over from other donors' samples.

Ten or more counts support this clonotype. The CDR3 sequence: CASSRTGQGNSPLHF. Here the CDR3 DNA reads TGTGCCAGCAGCCGAACGGGACAGGGCAATTCACCCCTCCACTTT. The chain uses TRBV7-3 and TRBJ1-6; 9 bases match TRBD1. Germline-derived CDR1 and CDR2 are SGHTA and FQGTGA. This CDR3 spans 15 amino acids. Germline trimming cut 5 bases from V and 7 bases from J; bases unmatched to any gene: 6.

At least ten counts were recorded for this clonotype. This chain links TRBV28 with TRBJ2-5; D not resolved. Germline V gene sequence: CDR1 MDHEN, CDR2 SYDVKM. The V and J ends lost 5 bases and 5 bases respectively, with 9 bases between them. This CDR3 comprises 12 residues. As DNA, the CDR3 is TGTGCCAGCAGTAGGAGTGGGGAGACCCAGTACTTC. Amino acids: CASSRSGETQYF. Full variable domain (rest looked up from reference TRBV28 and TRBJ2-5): DVKVTQSSRYLVKRTGEKVFLECVQDMDHENMFWYRQDPGLGLRLIYFSYDVKMKEKGDIPEGYSVSREKKERFSLILESASTNQTSMYLCASSRSGETQYFGPGTRLLVL.

The CDR3 is CSVVGQTNSGNTIYF. The CDR3 nucleotides read TGCAGCGTTGTGGGACAGACCAACTCTGGAAACACCATATATTTT. The V call is TRBV29-1, the J call TRBJ1-3; 7 bases fit TRBD1. The CDR3 covers 15 residues. V shed 4 bases and J 0 bases; nucleotides not matched to a gene: 6. CDR1 is SQVTM and CDR2 is ANQGSEA in the germline V gene.

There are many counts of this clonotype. CDR3 nucleotide sequence: TGTGCCAGCAGTTTCAGCAGCTCCTACAATGAGCAGTTCTTC. Residues: CASSFSSSYNEQFF. The chain couples TRBV27 to TRBJ2-1; the D is unclear. Germline CDR1 MNHEY, CDR2 SMNVEV (reference sequence). Trimming took 3 bases from V and 0 from J, leaving 6 bases between them. The CDR3 is 14 amino acids.

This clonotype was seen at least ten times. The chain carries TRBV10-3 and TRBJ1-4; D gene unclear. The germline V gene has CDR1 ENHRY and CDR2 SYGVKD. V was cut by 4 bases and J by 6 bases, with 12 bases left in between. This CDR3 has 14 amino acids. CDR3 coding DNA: TGTGCCATCAGTGGAGAAGGGTTTGATGAAAAACTGTTTTTT. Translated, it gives CAISGEGFDEKLFF.

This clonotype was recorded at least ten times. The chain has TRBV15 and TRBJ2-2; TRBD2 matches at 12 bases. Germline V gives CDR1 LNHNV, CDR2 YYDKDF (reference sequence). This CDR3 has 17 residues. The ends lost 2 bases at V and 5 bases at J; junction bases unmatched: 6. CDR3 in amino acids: CATSRSWTSGTTGELFF. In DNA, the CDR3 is TGTGCCACCAGCAGATCCTGGACTAGCGGGACTACCGGGGAGCTGTTTTTT.

This CDR3 reads CASSQVWHGVGELFF. CDR3 DNA sequence: TGTGCCAGCAGCCAAGTCTGGCATGGGGTCGGGGAGCTGTTTTTT. V usage is TRBV14 and J usage is TRBJ2-2; no firm D call. The CDR3 has 15 amino acids. The germline V gene encodes CDR1 SGHDN and CDR2 FVKESK. V gave up 1 base and J gave up 7 bases, with 13 bases separating them.

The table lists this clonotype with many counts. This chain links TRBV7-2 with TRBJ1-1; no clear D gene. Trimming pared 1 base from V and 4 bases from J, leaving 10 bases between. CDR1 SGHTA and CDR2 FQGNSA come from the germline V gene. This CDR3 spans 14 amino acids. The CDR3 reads CASSLDRQITEAFF. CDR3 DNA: TGTGCCAGCAGCTTAGATAGGCAGATCACTGAAGCTTTCTTT.

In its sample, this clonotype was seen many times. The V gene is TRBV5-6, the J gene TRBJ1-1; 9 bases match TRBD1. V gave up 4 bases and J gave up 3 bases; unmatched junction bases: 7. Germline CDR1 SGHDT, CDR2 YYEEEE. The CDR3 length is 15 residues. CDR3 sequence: CASSPNRGRYTEAFF. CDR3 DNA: TGTGCCAGCAGCCCAAACAGGGGGCGGTACACTGAAGCTTTCTTT.

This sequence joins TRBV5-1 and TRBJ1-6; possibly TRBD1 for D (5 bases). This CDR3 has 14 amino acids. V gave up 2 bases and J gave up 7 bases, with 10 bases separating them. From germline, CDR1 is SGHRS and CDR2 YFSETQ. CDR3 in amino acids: CASSFEGLNSPLHF. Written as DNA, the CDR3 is TGCGCCAGCAGCTTTGAGGGGCTGAATTCACCCCTCCACTTT.